This T cell receptor (beta chain) originates from a study of cytomegalovirus exposure and HLA in healthy donors. General study findings and limits: While the bulk of TCR sequences proved rare, some public TCRs turned up in many donors. A later analysis found first-cohort TCR clusters tended to co-occur in the 130 or so validation repertoires. The classifier, whose performance was assessed in both the original and validation cohorts, reportedly diagnosed cytomegalovirus status with high specificity and sensitivity.

Clones were read by immunoSEQ multiplex PCR, and TCRdb kept only the in-frame ones, dropping some. This table holds over 200,000 clones, over 75% found once. The donors were in the approximately 130-subject validation cohort, distinct from the approximately 670-subject first cohort. CDR1 is SQVTM, CDR2 ANQGSEA, per germline. V lost 7 bases, J lost 0 bases, and 2 bases stayed unmatched. This CDR3 contains 12 residues. Concerning this clone itself: Antigen unknown.

This receptor was taken from a woman aged 18-29 years in good health and CMV-seropositive. The specimen was PBMCs. The chain links TRBV29-1 to TRBJ1-1; 7 bases agree with TRBD1. The CDR3 sequence: CSADRVNTEAFF. CDR3 in DNA: TGCAGCGCCGACAGGGTGAACACTGAAGCTTTCTTT.